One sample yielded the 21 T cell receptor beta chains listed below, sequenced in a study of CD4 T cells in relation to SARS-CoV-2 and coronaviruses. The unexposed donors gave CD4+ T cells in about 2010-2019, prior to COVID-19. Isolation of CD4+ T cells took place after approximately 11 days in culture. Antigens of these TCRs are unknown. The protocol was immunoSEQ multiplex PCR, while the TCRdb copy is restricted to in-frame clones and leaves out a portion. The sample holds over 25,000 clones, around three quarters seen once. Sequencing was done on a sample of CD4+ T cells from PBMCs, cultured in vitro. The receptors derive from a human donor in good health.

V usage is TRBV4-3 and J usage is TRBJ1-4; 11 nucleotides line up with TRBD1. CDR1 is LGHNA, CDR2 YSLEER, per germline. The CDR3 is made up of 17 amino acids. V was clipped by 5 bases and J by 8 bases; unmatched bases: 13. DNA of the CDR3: TGCGCCAGCAGCTACGGCCTCGGACAGGGGGCCAACGAAAAACTGTTTTTT. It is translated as CASSYGLGQGANEKLFF.

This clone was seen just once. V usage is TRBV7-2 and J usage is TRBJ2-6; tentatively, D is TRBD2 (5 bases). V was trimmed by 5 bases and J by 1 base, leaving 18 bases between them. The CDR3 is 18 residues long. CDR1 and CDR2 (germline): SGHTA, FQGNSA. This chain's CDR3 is CASSLRSGRRSGANVLTF. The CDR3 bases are TGTGCCAGCAGCCTCCGGTCGGGGAGAAGGTCTGGGGCCAACGTCCTGACTTTC. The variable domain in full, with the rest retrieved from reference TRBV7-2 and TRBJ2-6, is GAGVSQSPSNKVTEKGKDVELRCDPISGHTALYWYRQSLGQGLEFLIYFQGNSAPDKSGLPSDRFSAERTGGSVSTLTIQRTQQEDSAVYLCASSLRSGRRSGANVLTFGAGSRLTVL.

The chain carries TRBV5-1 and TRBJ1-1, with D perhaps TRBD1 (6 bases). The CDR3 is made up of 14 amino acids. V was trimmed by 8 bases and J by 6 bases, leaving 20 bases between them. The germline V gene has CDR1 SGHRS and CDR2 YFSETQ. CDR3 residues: CASDRGQGKSEAFF. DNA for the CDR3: TGCGCCAGTGACCGGGGGCAGGGGAAGTCTGAAGCTTTCTTT.

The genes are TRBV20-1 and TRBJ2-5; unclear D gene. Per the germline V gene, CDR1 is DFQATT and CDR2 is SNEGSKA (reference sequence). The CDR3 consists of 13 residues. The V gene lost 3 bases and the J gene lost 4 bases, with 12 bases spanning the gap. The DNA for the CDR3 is TGCAGTGCTAGTGCTGGTCCGGGAGAGACCCAGTACTTC. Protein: CSASAGPGETQYF.

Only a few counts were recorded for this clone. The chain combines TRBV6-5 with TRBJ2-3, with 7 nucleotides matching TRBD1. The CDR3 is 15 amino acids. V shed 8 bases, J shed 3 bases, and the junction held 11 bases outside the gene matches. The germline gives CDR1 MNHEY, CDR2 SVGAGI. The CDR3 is CASSTPGQPTDTQYF. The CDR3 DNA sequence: TGTGCCAGCTCCACTCCGGGACAGCCTACAGATACGCAGTATTTT.

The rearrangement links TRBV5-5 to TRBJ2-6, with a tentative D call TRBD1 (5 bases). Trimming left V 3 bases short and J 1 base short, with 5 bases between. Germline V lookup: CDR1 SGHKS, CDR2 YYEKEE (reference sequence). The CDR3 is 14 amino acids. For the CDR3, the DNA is TGTGCCAGCAGCTCAGGGTCTGGGGCCAACGTCCTGACTTTC. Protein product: CASSSGSGANVLTF.

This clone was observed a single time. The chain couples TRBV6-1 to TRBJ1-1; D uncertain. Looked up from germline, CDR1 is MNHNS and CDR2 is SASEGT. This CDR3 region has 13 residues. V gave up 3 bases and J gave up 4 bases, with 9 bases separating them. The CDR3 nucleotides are TGTGCCAGCAGTGAGGAATCGGTCACTGAAGCTTTCTTT. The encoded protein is CASSEESVTEAFF.

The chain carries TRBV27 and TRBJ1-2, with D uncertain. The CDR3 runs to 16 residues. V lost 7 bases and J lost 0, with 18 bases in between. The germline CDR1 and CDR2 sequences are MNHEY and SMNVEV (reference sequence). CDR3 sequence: CASTPHSPTTNYGYTF. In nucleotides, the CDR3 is TGTGCCAGCACCCCTCATTCACCCACTACTAACTATGGCTACACCTTC.

CDR3 DNA: TGTGCCCTGAACACTGAAGCTTTCTTT. This codes for CALNTEAFF. The chain uses TRBV11-2 and TRBJ1-1; D is unresolved. CDR3 length: 9 residues. The germline gives CDR1 SGHAT, CDR2 FQNNGV. V was shortened by 11 bases and J by 0 bases, with 1 base between the two germline ends.

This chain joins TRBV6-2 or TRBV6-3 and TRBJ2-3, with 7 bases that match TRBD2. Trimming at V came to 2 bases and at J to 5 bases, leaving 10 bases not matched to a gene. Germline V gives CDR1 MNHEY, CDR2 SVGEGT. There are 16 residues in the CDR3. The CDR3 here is CASSYGSGGTRDTQYF. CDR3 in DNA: TGTGCCAGCAGTTACGGGTCGGGGGGAACACGAGATACGCAGTATTTT.

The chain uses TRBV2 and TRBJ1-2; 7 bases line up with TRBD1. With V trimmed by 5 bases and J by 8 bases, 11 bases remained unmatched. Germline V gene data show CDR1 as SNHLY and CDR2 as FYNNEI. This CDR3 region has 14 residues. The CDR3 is CASSSSRQGGGYTF. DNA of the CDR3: TGTGCCAGCAGTTCGTCCCGACAGGGTGGGGGCTACACCTTC. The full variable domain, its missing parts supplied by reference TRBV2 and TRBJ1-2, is EPEVTQTPSHQVTQMGQEVILRCVPISNHLYFYWYRQILGQKVEFLVSFYNNEISEKSEIFDDQFSVERPDGSNFTLKIRSTKLEDSAMYFCASSSSRQGGGYTFGSGTRLTVV.

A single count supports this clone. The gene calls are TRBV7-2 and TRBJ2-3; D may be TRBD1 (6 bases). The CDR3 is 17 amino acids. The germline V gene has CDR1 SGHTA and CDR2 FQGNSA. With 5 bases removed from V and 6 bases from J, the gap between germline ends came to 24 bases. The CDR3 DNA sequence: TGTGCCAGCAGCCCTTATTCCCCGGGACAAAATGGGGATACGCAGTATTTT. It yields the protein CASSPYSPGQNGDTQYF.

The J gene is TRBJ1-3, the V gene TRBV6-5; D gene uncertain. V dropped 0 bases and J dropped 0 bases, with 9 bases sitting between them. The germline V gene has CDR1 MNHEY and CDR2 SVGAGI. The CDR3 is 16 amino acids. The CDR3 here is CASSYSIGSSGNTIYF. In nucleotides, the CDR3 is TGTGCCAGCAGTTACTCGATCGGGAGCTCTGGAAACACCATATATTTT.

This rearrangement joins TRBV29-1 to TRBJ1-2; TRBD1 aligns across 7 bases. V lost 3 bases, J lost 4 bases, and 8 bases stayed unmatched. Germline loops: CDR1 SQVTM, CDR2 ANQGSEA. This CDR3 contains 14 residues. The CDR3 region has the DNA TGCAGCGTTGAGGGGGACAGTTTCGCCTATGGCTACACCTTC. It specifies CSVEGDSFAYGYTF.

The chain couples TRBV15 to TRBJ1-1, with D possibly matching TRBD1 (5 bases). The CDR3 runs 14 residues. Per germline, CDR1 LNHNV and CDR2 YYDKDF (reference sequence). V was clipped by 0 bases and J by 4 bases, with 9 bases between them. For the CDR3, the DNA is TGTGCCACCAGCAGAGACAGGGTCGTCACTGAAGCTTTCTTT. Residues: CATSRDRVVTEAFF.

The CDR3 sequence is CASSLAMGQGNEKLFF. The CDR3 nucleotides are TGCGCCAGCAGCTTGGCCATGGGACAGGGTAATGAAAAACTGTTTTTT. The J gene is TRBJ1-4, the V gene TRBV5-1; 9 bases align to TRBD1. CDR1 and CDR2 from the germline V gene are SGHRS and YFSETQ. After removal of 0 bases from V and 4 bases from J, the junction contained 4 bases not matched to a gene. The CDR3 consists of 16 residues.

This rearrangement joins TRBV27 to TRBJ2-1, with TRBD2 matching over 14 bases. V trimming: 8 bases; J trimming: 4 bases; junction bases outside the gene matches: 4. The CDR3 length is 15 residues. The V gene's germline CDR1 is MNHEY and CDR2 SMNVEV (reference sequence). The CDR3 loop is CASRTSGGFYNEQFF. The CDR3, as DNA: TGTGCCAGCCGGACTAGCGGGGGGTTTTACAATGAGCAGTTCTTC.

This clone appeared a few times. This CDR3 is CASSVAVLSGTDTQYF. CDR3 sequence (DNA): TGTGCCAGCAGCGTAGCGGTTCTCTCCGGCACAGATACGCAGTATTTT. The genes are TRBV9 and TRBJ2-3; D unclear. This CDR3 spans 16 amino acids. Germline V gene data show CDR1 as SGDLS and CDR2 as YYNGEE. V was clipped by 0 bases and J by 1 base, with 12 bases between them.

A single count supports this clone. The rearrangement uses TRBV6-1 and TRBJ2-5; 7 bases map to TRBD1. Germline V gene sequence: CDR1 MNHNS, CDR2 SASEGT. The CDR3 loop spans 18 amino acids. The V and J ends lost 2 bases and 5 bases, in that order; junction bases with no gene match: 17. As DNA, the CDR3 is TGTGCCAGCAGTGAAAGGGGGCGAGGTGAGGCTAGGCCGGAGACCCAGTACTTC. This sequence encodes CASSERGRGEARPETQYF.

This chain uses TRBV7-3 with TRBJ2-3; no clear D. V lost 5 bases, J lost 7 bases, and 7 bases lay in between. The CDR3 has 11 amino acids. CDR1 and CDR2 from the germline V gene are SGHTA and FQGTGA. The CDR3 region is CASSDENTQYF. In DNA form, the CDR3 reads TGTGCCAGCAGCGACGAAAATACGCAGTATTTT.

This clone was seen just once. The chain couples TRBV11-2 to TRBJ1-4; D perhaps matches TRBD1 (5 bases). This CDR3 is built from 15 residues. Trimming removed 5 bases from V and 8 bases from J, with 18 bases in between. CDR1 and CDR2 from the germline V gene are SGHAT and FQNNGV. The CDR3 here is CASSTIRRQGEKLFF. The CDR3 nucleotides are TGTGCCAGCAGCACAATACGACGGCAGGGCGAAAAACTGTTTTTT.